Listed here is a single T cell receptor beta chain. These data are taken from a study of OX40 agonist ivuxolimab in advanced cancers. For the study at large: Patients with hepatocellular carcinoma, melanoma, renal cell or head and neck cancer made up the dose-escalation patients. 30% to 40% of patients had received prior checkpoint inhibitor therapy. Among those treated, three patients had partial responses, one with hepatocellular carcinoma and two with cutaneous melanoma.

From germline, CDR1 is SGHDN and CDR2 FVKESK. CDR3 length: 16 amino acids. Deletions cut 2 bases from V and 3 bases from J, with 13 bases between. This table comes from immunoSEQ multiplex PCR, and its TCRdb copy is limited to in-frame clones, with some not included. The table has about 79,000 clones, 88% seen once. The origin of this receptor is an adult with an advanced solid tumor such as melanoma, head and neck, liver or kidney cancer. The specimen was CD4+ or CD8+ T cells sorted from blood, collected in a trial of the OX40 agonist ivuxolimab. The chain has TRBV14 and TRBJ2-2, with D perhaps TRBD1 (6 bases). The CDR3 region has the DNA TGTGCCAGCAGCCAAAGAGGGACACAGGACACCGGGGAGCTGTTTTTT. Its protein is CASSQRGTQDTGELFF.